The text below deals with one T cell receptor (beta chain). Antigen: not known. This sample is part of a study of Ad26.COV2.S vaccination and SARS-CoV-2 variants. Study as a whole: Intramuscular Ad26.COV2.S at 5x10^10 or 1x10^11 viral particles. Study-wide points: Spike-specific TCR breadth in vaccine recipients exceeded that seen in placebo recipients.

The repertoire was sequenced with immunoSEQ multiplex PCR; TCRdb's copy has only in-frame clones and lacks some. The sample includes roughly 700,000 clones, 89% of them seen just once. CDR1 is SGDLS and CDR2 is YYNGEE in the germline V gene. The CDR3 spans 15 residues. The ends were cut back, 0 bases at V and 5 bases at J, with 14 bases in the middle. Treatment specified: roughly 18 received Ad26.COV2.S at low or high dose, single or two shots; 5 received placebo; per-sample allocation not given. Specimen acquisition occurred on day 63 following the initial vaccine or placebo injection. The sequence was collected from a person between 18 and 60 years old who received the Ad26.COV2.S COVID-19 vaccine or a placebo. Sequencing was performed on peripheral blood, taken in a trial of Ad26.COV2.S vaccine versus placebo. The J gene is TRBJ2-5, the V gene TRBV9; no firm D call. For the CDR3, the DNA is TGTGCCAGCAGCGTAGCTACACTTGAAGGGGAGACCCAGTACTTC. It yields the protein CASSVATLEGETQYF. Full variable domain (outside the CDR3, taken from reference TRBV9 and TRBJ2-5): DSGVTQTPKHLITATGQRVTLRCSPRSGDLSVYWYQQSLDQGLQFLIQYYNGEERAKGNILERFSAQQFPDLHSELNLSSLELGDSALYFCASSVATLEGETQYFGPGTRLLVL.